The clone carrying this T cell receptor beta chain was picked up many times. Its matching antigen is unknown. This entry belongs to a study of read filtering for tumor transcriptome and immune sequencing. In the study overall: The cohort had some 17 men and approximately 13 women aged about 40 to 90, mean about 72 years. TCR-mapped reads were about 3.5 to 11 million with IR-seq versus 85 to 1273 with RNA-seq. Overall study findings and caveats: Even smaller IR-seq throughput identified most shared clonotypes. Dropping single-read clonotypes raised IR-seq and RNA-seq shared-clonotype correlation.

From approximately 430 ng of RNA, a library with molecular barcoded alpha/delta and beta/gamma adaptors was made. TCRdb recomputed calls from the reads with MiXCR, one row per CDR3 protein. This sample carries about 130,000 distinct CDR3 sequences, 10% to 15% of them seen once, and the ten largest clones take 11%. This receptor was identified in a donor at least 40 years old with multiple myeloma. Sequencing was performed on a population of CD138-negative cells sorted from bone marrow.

The CDR3: CASSYRQSVTDTQYF. CDR3 bases: TGTGCCAGCAGTTACAGACAGTCCGTAACAGATACGCAGTATTTT. The chain is built from TRBV6-5 and TRBJ2-3; D might be TRBD1 (5 bases). This CDR3 is built from 15 residues. With 2 bases removed from V and 3 bases from J, the gap between germline ends came to 12 bases. Germline CDR1 MNHEY, CDR2 SVGAGI.